This T cell receptor (beta chain) emerged from a study of cytomegalovirus exposure and HLA in healthy donors. Study as a whole: Early on, a data release was issued that held roughly 80 million unique TCRs from HLA-typed donors.

Trimming took 0 bases from V and 6 from J, leaving 13 bases between them. The germline V gene encodes CDR1 SGHRS and CDR2 YFSETQ. The CDR3 has 14 residues. Primers: 60 Vbeta forward and 13 Jbeta reverse. Clones were read by immunoSEQ multiplex PCR, and TCRdb kept only the in-frame ones, dropping some. Of more than 150,000 clones listed, 81% are singletons. The sequencing sample was made of PBMCs. The receptor comes from a man in his fifties in good health and CMV-seronegative. The chain combines TRBV5-1 with TRBJ2-7; D is ambiguous. The CDR3 DNA sequence: TGCGCCAGCAGCTTGGTAACGGGTCCGGGCGAGCAGTACTTC. This codes for CASSLVTGPGEQYF.